These T cell receptor beta chains were read from a single sample in a study of blood T cell repertoires in COVID-19. Using immunoSEQ multiplex PCR, the repertoire was profiled, and TCRdb retains in-frame clones only, with some absent. The data contain 150,000 or so clones, 80% to 85% of them singletons. The sample taken for sequencing was PBMCs or T cells enriched from blood (not recorded which). The source of these receptors is a man aged 65 to 79 who had been exposed to COVID-19. Both conserved end residues are part of each CDR3. The order of the fields is CDR3 DNA, CDR3 protein, V gene, J gene, D gene, clone size. D genes are given only for firm matches. Rows may omit the clone size; those that give it use once, few, many or a size class.

DNA: TGCGCCAGCAGCTTGGGAGGTATCAGAAACACCGGGGAGCTGTTTTTT; CDR3: CASSLGGIRNTGELFF; V: TRBV5-1; J: TRBJ2-2; D: -; size: once
DNA: TGCAGCGCAAGTACAGGAGAGAGGACTGAAGCTTTCTTT; CDR3: CSASTGERTEAFF; V: TRBV29-1; J: TRBJ1-1; D: -; size: -
DNA: TGTGCCAGCAGTGAAGTCGGTGACAGGAGGACTGAAGCTTTCTTT; CDR3: CASSEVGDRRTEAFF; V: TRBV2; J: TRBJ1-1; D: -; size: -
DNA: TGTGCCAGCTCAGGACAGGGGGCGAACACTGAAGCTTTCTTT; CDR3: CASSGQGANTEAFF; V: TRBV18; J: TRBJ1-1; D: TRBD1; size: many
DNA: TGTGCCACCAGCAGCGGCCTAGCGGGAGAATCAGATACGCAGTATTTT; CDR3: CATSSGLAGESDTQYF; V: TRBV15; J: TRBJ2-3; D: TRBD2; size: -
DNA: TGTGCCAGCAGCTTGGCGGGCAGGGGGCAAGAGACCCAGTACTTC; CDR3: CASSLAGRGQETQYF; V: TRBV5-4; J: TRBJ2-5; D: TRBD1; size: few
DNA: TGTGCCAGCAGCGCCGAGTGGTCTGGGGCCAACGTCCTGACTTTC; CDR3: CASSAEWSGANVLTF; V: TRBV6-4; J: TRBJ2-6; D: -; size: -
DNA: TGTGCCAGCAGTGAATTTCCCGGCACTGAAGCTTTCTTT; CDR3: CASSEFPGTEAFF; V: TRBV6-1; J: TRBJ1-1; D: -; size: many
DNA: TGTGCCAGCAGCTTAACCCAGACTAGCGGGAGCGTCGAGCAGTACTTC; CDR3: CASSLTQTSGSVEQYF; V: TRBV11-2; J: TRBJ2-7; D: TRBD2; size: -
DNA: TGTGCCACCAGCAGAACTAGGACTGGGTTCACAGATACGCAGTATTTT; CDR3: CATSRTRTGFTDTQYF; V: TRBV15; J: TRBJ2-3; D: -; size: -
DNA: TGCGCCAGCAGCCCCATGGTTTTTGCTAGCGGGAGCTACAATGAGCAGTTCTTC; CDR3: CASSPMVFASGSYNEQFF; V: TRBV10-1; J: TRBJ2-1; D: TRBD2; size: -
DNA: TGTGCCAGCAGTTACACCCCCGGGACAGGCACTTGGCACGAGCAGTACTTC; CDR3: CASSYTPGTGTWHEQYF; V: TRBV6-7; J: TRBJ2-7; D: TRBD1; size: once
DNA: TGTGCCAGCAGTGTGGACAGGGTAAACACTGAAGCTTTCTTT; CDR3: CASSVDRVNTEAFF; V: TRBV28; J: TRBJ1-1; D: TRBD1; size: -
DNA: TGTGCCAGCATACGGGCTAGCGGGATGCTAAATGAGCAGTTCTTC; CDR3: CASIRASGMLNEQFF; V: TRBV18; J: TRBJ2-1; D: TRBD2; size: -
DNA: TGTGCCAGCAGCGAGGACAGGGAGAAAGGGGCCAACGTCCTGACTTTC; CDR3: CASSEDREKGANVLTF; V: TRBV9; J: TRBJ2-6; D: TRBD1; size: few
DNA: TGTGCCAGCAGTTACGTTACGGGAGAGCAGTTCTTC; CDR3: CASSYVTGEQFF; V: TRBV6-5; J: TRBJ2-1; D: -; size: -
DNA: TGCGCCAGCAGCATTGACAGGGTAGGAAGTGAAGCTTTCTTT; CDR3: CASSIDRVGSEAFF; V: TRBV5-1; J: TRBJ1-1; D: TRBD1; size: -
DNA: TGTGCCAGCAGCTTGGACAGGAACTATGGCTACACCTTC; CDR3: CASSLDRNYGYTF; V: TRBV12-3/TRBV12-4; J: TRBJ1-2; D: TRBD1; size: once
DNA: TGCGCCAGCAGCCAAGATGCTAAGTATCCAGATACGCAGTATTTT; CDR3: CASSQDAKYPDTQYF; V: TRBV4-1; J: TRBJ2-3; D: -; size: few
DNA: TGTGCCAGCAGCCCCGGGACAGGGGTTACCGGGGAGCTGTTTTTT; CDR3: CASSPGTGVTGELFF; V: TRBV5-8; J: TRBJ2-2; D: TRBD1; size: -
DNA: TGTGCCAGCAGCCAGGGGAACGCCATATATTTT; CDR3: CASSQGNAIYF; V: TRBV28; J: TRBJ1-3; D: -; size: -
DNA: TGTGCCAGCCATACGACAGTAAACTATGGCTACACCTTC; CDR3: CASHTTVNYGYTF; V: TRBV5-4; J: TRBJ1-2; D: -; size: once
DNA: TGTGCCAGCAGTTTCGAGTTTAATTCACCCCTCCACTTT; CDR3: CASSFEFNSPLHF; V: TRBV12-3/TRBV12-4; J: TRBJ1-6; D: -; size: -
DNA: TGTGCCAGCTGTACGACAGGGAAAAATTCACCCCTCCACTTT; CDR3: CASCTTGKNSPLHF; V: TRBV27; J: TRBJ1-6; D: TRBD1; size: -
DNA: TGTGCCAGCAGTTCCGACAGGACCTATAATTCACCCCTCCACTTT; CDR3: CASSSDRTYNSPLHF; V: TRBV6-2/TRBV6-3; J: TRBJ1-6; D: -; size: -
DNA: TGTGCCAGCAGCTTCCGACAGGGGGCAGTTATTCAGCCCCAGCATTTT; CDR3: CASSFRQGAVIQPQHF; V: TRBV7-2; J: TRBJ1-5; D: TRBD1; size: -
DNA: TGTGCCAGCAGTGTGGCGGGAGGTGGGAATGAGCAGTTCTTC; CDR3: CASSVAGGGNEQFF; V: TRBV2; J: TRBJ2-1; D: TRBD2; size: -
DNA: TGTGCCAGTAGTATTTTGGGAGGCGGAGGGAATGAGCAGTTCTTC; CDR3: CASSILGGGGNEQFF; V: TRBV19; J: TRBJ2-1; D: -; size: few
DNA: TGTGCCAGCAGCCCAGGGGAATATGAAGCTTTCTTT; CDR3: CASSPGEYEAFF; V: TRBV3-1/TRBV3-2; J: TRBJ1-1; D: -; size: -
DNA: TGTGCCAGTAGTCTCCTTTATCAGCCCCAGCATTTT; CDR3: CASSLLYQPQHF; V: TRBV19; J: TRBJ1-5; D: -; size: -
DNA: TGTGCCAGCAGCCCACAGGGGGTATATGGCTACACCTTC; CDR3: CASSPQGVYGYTF; V: TRBV13; J: TRBJ1-2; D: TRBD1; size: -
DNA: TGCAGTGCTAGTTGGCAGGGGCTAAAGCCGGATCAGCCCCAGCATTTT; CDR3: CSASWQGLKPDQPQHF; V: TRBV20-1; J: TRBJ1-5; D: -; size: -
DNA: TGCGCCAGCAGCGGAACAGGGGGTAACTATGGCTACACCTTC; CDR3: CASSGTGGNYGYTF; V: TRBV5-1; J: TRBJ1-2; D: TRBD1; size: -
DNA: TGTGCCAGTAGTCCCAGGACGGGGATGAACACTGAAGCTTTCTTT; CDR3: CASSPRTGMNTEAFF; V: TRBV19; J: TRBJ1-1; D: -; size: -
DNA: TGCAGCGCCCGCTCTTCGGCGGGAGGGCAGTTCTTC; CDR3: CSARSSAGGQFF; V: TRBV29-1; J: TRBJ2-1; D: TRBD2; size: -
DNA: TGTGCCAGCAGCTCTTTAGGTGGGGAGGGGGGTAACTATGGCTACACCTTC; CDR3: CASSSLGGEGGNYGYTF; V: TRBV7-8; J: TRBJ1-2; D: -; size: -
DNA: TGTGCCAGCAGCCTCGGGACAGGGAGGGTTTCACCCCTCCACTTT; CDR3: CASSLGTGRVSPLHF; V: TRBV3-1/TRBV3-2; J: TRBJ1-6; D: TRBD1; size: -
DNA: TGTGCCAGCAGTAAGATCAGGGTTATGAACACTGAAGCTTTCTTT; CDR3: CASSKIRVMNTEAFF; V: TRBV6-5; J: TRBJ1-1; D: -; size: -
DNA: TGTGCCAGCAGCTTCACTCAAGCTTCTGCGAACACCATATATTTT; CDR3: CASSFTQASANTIYF; V: TRBV6-5; J: TRBJ1-3; D: -; size: -
DNA: TGTGCCAGCAGCTCGTACTCGGGACAGGGATTCTCCTACAATGAGCAGTTCTTC; CDR3: CASSSYSGQGFSYNEQFF; V: TRBV7-9; J: TRBJ2-1; D: TRBD1; size: -
DNA: TGTGCCAGCTCCCCGGGACAGAGCTCTGGAAACACCATATATTTT; CDR3: CASSPGQSSGNTIYF; V: TRBV18; J: TRBJ1-3; D: TRBD1; size: -
DNA: TGCGCCAGCAGCCAAGTTGATCTCCTCAGCTCTGGGGCCAACGTCCTGACTTTC; CDR3: CASSQVDLLSSGANVLTF; V: TRBV4-1; J: TRBJ2-6; D: -; size: many
DNA: TGTGCCAGCAGCGAGTCCCCTTTAAACTATGGCTACACCTTC; CDR3: CASSESPLNYGYTF; V: TRBV3-1/TRBV3-2; J: TRBJ1-2; D: -; size: -
DNA: TGTGCCTGGAGTCCTCAGACTAATGGCTACACCTTC; CDR3: CAWSPQTNGYTF; V: TRBV30; J: TRBJ1-2; D: -; size: -
DNA: TGCAGCGTTGAAGCTGGACAAGACGATGGCTACACCTTC; CDR3: CSVEAGQDDGYTF; V: TRBV29-1; J: TRBJ1-2; D: -; size: -
DNA: TGTGCCAGCCAAGGGACAGGGTGGAGGCAGCCCCAGCATTTT; CDR3: CASQGTGWRQPQHF; V: TRBV28; J: TRBJ1-5; D: TRBD1; size: -
DNA: TGTGCCAGCTCACCCCGAACAGGGAGAGATGGGACTGAAGCTTTCTTT; CDR3: CASSPRTGRDGTEAFF; V: TRBV18; J: TRBJ1-1; D: -; size: -
DNA: TGTGCCAGCAGTGGAGTACAGGTAAACAATCAGCCCCAGCATTTT; CDR3: CASSGVQVNNQPQHF; V: TRBV28; J: TRBJ1-5; D: -; size: few
DNA: TGTGCCACGCCGGGACTAGCGGGAGACCCTAGCACAGATACGCAGTATTTT; CDR3: CATPGLAGDPSTDTQYF; V: TRBV24-1; J: TRBJ2-3; D: TRBD2; size: -
DNA: TGTGCCAGCAGTTACTCAGGGAGGGTAGAGCGAGAAAAACTGTTTTTT; CDR3: CASSYSGRVEREKLFF; V: TRBV6-5; J: TRBJ1-4; D: -; size: -
DNA: TGTGCCAGCAGCGCCACCAGGGCGAACACTGAAGCTTTCTTT; CDR3: CASSATRANTEAFF; V: TRBV6-5; J: TRBJ1-1; D: -; size: once